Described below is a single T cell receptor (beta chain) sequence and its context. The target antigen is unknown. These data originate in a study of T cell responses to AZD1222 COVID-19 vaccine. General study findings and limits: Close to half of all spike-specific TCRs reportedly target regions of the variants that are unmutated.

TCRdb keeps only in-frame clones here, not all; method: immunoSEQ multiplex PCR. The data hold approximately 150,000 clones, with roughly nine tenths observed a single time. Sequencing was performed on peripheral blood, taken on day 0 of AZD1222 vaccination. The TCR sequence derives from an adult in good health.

CDR3 amino acids: CSASAGGSPYNEQFF. CDR3 DNA: TGCAGTGCTAGTGCCGGGGGGTCGCCCTACAATGAGCAGTTCTTC. The genes are TRBV20-1 and TRBJ2-1; TRBD2 matches at 7 bases. Per the germline V gene, CDR1 is DFQATT and CDR2 is SNEGSKA (reference sequence). This CDR3 is 15 amino acids long. The trim removed 3 bases at V and 2 bases at J, leaving 7 bases unmatched.